This T cell receptor beta chain is drawn from a study of blood T cell repertoires in COVID-19. About the research overall: Material from acute and convalescent COVID-19 was sourced from the United States, Italy and Spain. Sample material is recorded as cDNA or gDNA derived from T cells, B-cell-depleted T cells, or PBMCs.

Original processing notes: Reference gene primer amplification yielded estimated nucleated cell counts. Measured with immunoSEQ multiplex PCR; TCRdb has only the in-frame clones, and not every one. The D gene and trimming were derived from the DNA, and the V and J assignments and clone size from that table. The table has roughly 140,000 clones, 80% seen once. This CDR3 spans 17 amino acids. V was pared by 1 base and J by 2 bases, with 16 bases between. The V gene's germline CDR1 is KGHDR and CDR2 SFDVKD. Sequenced material: peripheral blood. The chain employs TRBV24-1 and TRBJ2-5, with D tentatively TRBD1 (6 bases). The receptor's source is a woman between 50 and 59 years old with acute or convalescent COVID-19. This CDR3 reads CATSDFRGWISQETQYF. CDR3 DNA: TGTGCCACCAGTGATTTTAGGGGGTGGATTTCTCAAGAGACCCAGTACTTC.